This T cell receptor (beta chain) was documented in a study of cytomegalovirus exposure and HLA in healthy donors. Study context: As an earlier analysis found, some 180 million T cells yielded 100 million to 130 million unique TCR beta sequences.

PCR used 60 Vbeta primers and 13 Jbeta primers. In the original workflow: Roughly 73 million unique TCR beta chains, 10 million to 13 million of them shared, were counted by a later analysis. Some clones are missing from TCRdb's copy, which holds only in-frame ones; the method was immunoSEQ multiplex PCR. For V, J and clone size, that table is used; D and trimming come from the DNA. The data show about 170,000 clones, around 81% seen once. V lost 5 bases, J lost 2 bases, and 16 bases lay in between. Germline assignment: CDR1 SGHAT and CDR2 FQNNGV. The CDR3 is made up of 16 amino acids. General study findings and limits: There were under 200 TCR beta chains listed as cytomegalovirus-associated.

Worth noting for this clone: Its antigen is not known.

The material sequenced was PBMCs. The rearrangement joins TRBV11-2 to TRBJ1-3; D is perhaps TRBD1 (6 bases). The sequence came from a woman aged 18-29 years in good health and CMV-seropositive. CDR3 amino acids: CASSPTGRGAGNTIYF. The CDR3 DNA reads TGTGCCAGCAGCCCGACCGGCAGGGGAGCTGGAAACACCATATATTTT.